This T cell receptor beta chain was recovered during a study of Graves' ophthalmopathy and Graves' hyperthyroidism. This CDR3 spans 14 amino acids. V shed 8 bases and J 4 bases; nucleotides not matched to a gene: 8. Germline lookup yields CDR1 MGHDK and CDR2 SYGVNS. This clonotype was observed at least ten times. Amplification targeted the TCR beta CDR3 regions, with RNA transcripts as the source material. First-round RT-PCR with HTBI primers preceded a second-round multiplex PCR. TCRdb processed the multiplex PCR reads anew with MiXCR; each CDR3 protein has one entry. The table lists about 1.2 million distinct CDR3 sequences, about 36% of them singletons.

This receptor was identified in an adult man with Graves' hyperthyroidism. Material: peripheral blood or thyroid tissue (not recorded which). This chain joins TRBV25-1 and TRBJ2-5; 9 positions match TRBD2. This CDR3 reads CASSGGGGAETQYF. DNA for the CDR3: TGTGCCAGCTCAGGCGGGGGGGGCGCAGAGACCCAGTACTTC.